The present TCR beta chain was sequenced within a study of shared clonotypes between healthy human individuals. Study context: A couple of women and three men aged 18 to 49 served as donors. Plates per donor: three CD4 naive, three CD4 memory, two CD8 naive, one CD8 memory. Broader study findings: The represented genetic and exposure-history diversity was limited by the small number of donors.

Trimming at V came to 2 bases and at J to 13 bases, leaving 6 bases not matched to a gene. CDR3 size: 13 residues. Germline loops: CDR1 MDHEN, CDR2 SYDVKM. Method: immunoSEQ multiplex PCR; TCRdb's copy keeps in-frame clones and lacks some. The sample lists about 980,000 clones; 76% were seen once. Worth noting for this clone: Its antigen is not known.

The TCR comes from a man in his late teens or twenties in good health. The rearrangement links TRBV28 to TRBJ1-1; 11 bases align to TRBD1. The material sequenced was memory CD4+ T cells sorted from blood. Subset described: CD45RA-negative fraction. CDR3 in DNA: TGTGCCAGCAGTTTACGGGACAGGGGGTATTTTTTCTTT. Residues: CASSLRDRGYFFF.